Presented here are 2 T cell receptor beta chains from one specimen sequenced in a study of CD8+ T cells in alopecia areata. cDNA prepared by RNA extraction and subsequent reverse transcription served as the template for sequencing. Profiling relied on immunoSEQ multiplex PCR, and the TCRdb table lists in-frame clones only, not all of them. The table lists some 9,800 clones, approximately 70% of them singletons, with nearly 15% in the top ten. As part of sample collection, lesional scalp punch biopsies and peripheral blood were taken from alopecia areata patients. Input material: skin. The receptors originated from a human donor with alopecia areata.

The chain combines TRBV7-2 with TRBJ1-6; D unresolved. The V end lost 7 bases, the J end lost 8 bases, and 15 bases lay between the germline ends. CDR1 and CDR2 from the germline V gene are SGHTA and FQGNSA. The CDR3 contains 14 residues. CDR3 region: CASKPDFPDSPLHF. The CDR3 DNA sequence: TGTGCCAGCAAGCCGGACTTCCCGGATTCACCCCTCCACTTT.

This rearrangement joins TRBV30 to TRBJ2-3; D not certain. Deletions cut 8 bases from V and 6 bases from J, with 18 bases between. Germline assignment: CDR1 GTSNPN and CDR2 SVGIG (reference sequence). The CDR3 extends over 13 amino acids. The CDR3: CAMRLGPSDTQYF. CDR3 sequence (DNA): TGTGCCATGCGGCTAGGACCCTCCGATACGCAGTATTTT.